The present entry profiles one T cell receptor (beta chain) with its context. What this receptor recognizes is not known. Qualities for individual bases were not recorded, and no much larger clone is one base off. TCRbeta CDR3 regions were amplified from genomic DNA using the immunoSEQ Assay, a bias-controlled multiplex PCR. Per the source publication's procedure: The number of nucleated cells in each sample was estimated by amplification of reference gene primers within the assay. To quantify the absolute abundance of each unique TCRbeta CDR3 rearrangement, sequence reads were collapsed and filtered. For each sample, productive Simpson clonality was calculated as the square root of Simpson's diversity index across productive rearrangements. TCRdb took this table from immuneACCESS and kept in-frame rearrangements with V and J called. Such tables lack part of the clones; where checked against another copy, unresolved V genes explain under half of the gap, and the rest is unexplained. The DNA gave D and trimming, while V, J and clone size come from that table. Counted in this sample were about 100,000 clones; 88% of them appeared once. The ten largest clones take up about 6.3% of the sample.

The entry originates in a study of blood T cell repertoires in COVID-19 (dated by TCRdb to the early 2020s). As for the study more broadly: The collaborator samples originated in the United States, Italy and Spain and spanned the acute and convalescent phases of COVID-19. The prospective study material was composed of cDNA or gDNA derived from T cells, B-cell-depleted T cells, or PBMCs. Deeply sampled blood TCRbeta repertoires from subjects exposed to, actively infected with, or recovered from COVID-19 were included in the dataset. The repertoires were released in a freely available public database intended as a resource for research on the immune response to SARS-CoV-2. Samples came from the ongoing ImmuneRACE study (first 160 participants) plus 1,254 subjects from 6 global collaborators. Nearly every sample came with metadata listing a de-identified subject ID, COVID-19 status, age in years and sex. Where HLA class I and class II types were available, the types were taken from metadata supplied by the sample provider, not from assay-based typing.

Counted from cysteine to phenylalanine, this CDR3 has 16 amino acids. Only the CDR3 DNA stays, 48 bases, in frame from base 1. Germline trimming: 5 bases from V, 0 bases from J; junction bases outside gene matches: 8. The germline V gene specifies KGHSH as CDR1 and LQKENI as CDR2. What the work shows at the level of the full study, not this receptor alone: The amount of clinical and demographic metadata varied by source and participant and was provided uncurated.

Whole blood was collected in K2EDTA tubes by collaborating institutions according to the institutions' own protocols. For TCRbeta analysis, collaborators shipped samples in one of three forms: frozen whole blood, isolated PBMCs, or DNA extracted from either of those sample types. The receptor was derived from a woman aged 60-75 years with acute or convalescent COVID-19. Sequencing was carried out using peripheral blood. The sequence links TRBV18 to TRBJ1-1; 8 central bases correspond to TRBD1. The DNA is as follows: TGTGCCAGCTCATTCAGACAGGGGAGCATGAACACTGAAGCTTTCTTT. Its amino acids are CASSFRQGSMNTEAFF.